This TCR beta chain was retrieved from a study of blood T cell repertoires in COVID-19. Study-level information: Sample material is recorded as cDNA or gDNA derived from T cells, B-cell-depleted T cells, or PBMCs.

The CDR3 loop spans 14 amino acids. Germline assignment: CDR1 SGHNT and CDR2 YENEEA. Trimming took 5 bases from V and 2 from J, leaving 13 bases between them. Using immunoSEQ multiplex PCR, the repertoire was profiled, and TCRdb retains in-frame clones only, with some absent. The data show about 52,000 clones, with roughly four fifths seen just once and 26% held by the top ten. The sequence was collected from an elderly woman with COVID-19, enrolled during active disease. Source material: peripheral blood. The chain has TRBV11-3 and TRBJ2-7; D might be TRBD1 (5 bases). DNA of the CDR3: TGTGCCAGCAGCAGGGGTGGGGCCCCCTACGAGCAGTACTTC. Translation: CASSRGGAPYEQYF.